One sample yielded the 8 T cell receptor beta chains listed below, sequenced in a study of Graves' ophthalmopathy and Graves' hyperthyroidism. Amplification targeted the TCR beta CDR3 regions, with RNA transcripts as the source material. RT-PCR with HTBI primers came first, then second-round multiplex PCR. TCRdb fed the multiplex PCR reads into MiXCR, producing one record per CDR3 protein. The sample holds around 1,000,000 distinct CDR3 sequences; about 40% are singletons and the top ten take around 10%. Sequencing input: peripheral blood or thyroid tissue (not recorded which). The receptors were sampled from an adult man with Graves' hyperthyroidism.

This clonotype showed up many times. This sequence joins TRBV6-1 and TRBJ1-1, with D unresolved. Deletions cut 2 bases from V and 9 bases from J, with 10 bases between. This CDR3 spans 12 amino acids. CDR1 and CDR2 (germline): MNHNS, SASEGT. The DNA for the CDR3 is TGTGCCAGCAGTGAACTAGGACGTCAAGCTTTCTTT. It is translated as CASSELGRQAFF.

V gene TRBV6-1 combines with J gene TRBJ1-2, with TRBD1 matching 7 bases. This CDR3 is 19 amino acids long. CDR1 MNHNS and CDR2 SASEGT come from the germline V gene. J gave up 2 bases and V 5 bases, and 20 bases lay outside the gene matches. CDR3 sequence: CASSLAWGDSDYINYGYTF. CDR3 sequence (DNA): TGTGCCAGCAGTTTAGCGTGGGGGGACAGCGACTACATAAACTATGGCTACACCTTC.

The chain recombines TRBV7-9 with TRBJ2-7, with 9 bases that match TRBD1. CDR3 size: 15 residues. Germline loops: CDR1 SEHNR, CDR2 FQNEAQ (reference sequence). After removal of 3 bases from V and 2 bases from J, the junction contained 5 bases not matched to a gene. CDR3 loop: CASSFGDRAPYEQYF. DNA for the CDR3: TGTGCCAGCAGCTTTGGGGACAGGGCCCCCTACGAGCAGTACTTC.

The V and J genes are TRBV7-2 and TRBJ2-5; 8 bases align to TRBD2. The CDR3 covers 20 residues. The junction had 22 bases not matched to a gene; V was cut back by 5 bases and J by 2 bases. CDR1 and CDR2 (germline): SGHTA, FQGNSA. The CDR3 protein is CASSPHFSGTADTGQETQYF. In DNA, the CDR3 is TGTGCCAGCAGCCCCCATTTTAGCGGGACGGCAGACACAGGGCAAGAGACCCAGTACTTC.

The V gene is TRBV7-8, the J gene TRBJ1-5, with 8 bases lining up with TRBD1. Germline lookup yields CDR1 SGHVS and CDR2 FQNEAQ. V was clipped by 5 bases and J by 1 base; unmatched bases: 10. The CDR3 length is 17 residues. The CDR3 sequence: CASSLDRDPGSNQPQHF. DNA of the CDR3: TGTGCCAGCAGCCTGGACAGGGACCCGGGAAGCAATCAGCCCCAGCATTTT.

Remarks on this clonotype: The germline gene is not matched at one end of the junction; a read error may be the cause. The J gene is TRBJ2-6, the V gene TRBV25-1, with D perhaps assigned TRBD1 or TRBD2 (5 bases each). CDR1 is MGHDK and CDR2 is SYGVNS in the germline V gene. CDR3 length equals 15 residues. This CDR3 reads CASSRRGVGANILTF. The CDR3 nucleotides are TGTGCCAGCAGCCGAAGAGGGGTTGGGGCCAACATCCTGACTTTC. The variable domain in full, completed from reference TRBV25-1 and TRBJ2-6, reads EADIYQTPRYLVIGTGKKITLECSQTMGHDKMYWYQQDPGMELHLIHYSYGVNSTEKGDLSSESTVSRIRTEHFPLTLESARPSHTSQYLCASSRRGVGANILTFGAGSRLTVL.

Only a few counts were recorded for this clonotype. The V and J genes are TRBV14 and TRBJ2-2; no clear D gene. Trimming removed 5 bases at V and 2 bases at J, with 15 bases between. The germline V gene has CDR1 SGHDN and CDR2 FVKESK. This CDR3 contains 16 residues. This CDR3 reads CASSFVRTANTGELFF. The CDR3 coding sequence is TGTGCCAGCAGCTTCGTCCGGACGGCAAACACCGGGGAGCTGTTTTTT.

This clonotype showed up just a few times. The chain recombines TRBV7-9 with TRBJ1-4, with D possibly being TRBD1 (5 bases). Germline CDR1 is SEHNR and CDR2 is FQNEAQ (reference sequence). Deletions cut 6 bases from V and 4 bases from J, with 15 bases between. The CDR3 contains 15 residues. The CDR3 nucleotides are TGTGCCAGCAGATCCCGGGACGCCTTTAATGAAAAACTGTTTTTT. Translated, it gives CASRSRDAFNEKLFF.